This T cell receptor beta chain was identified during a study of blood T cells in healthy people across ages. Study observations and caveats: Donors of long life had a larger count of naive CD4+ cells and greater diversity than aged donors. Investigators treated diversity estimates from one million T cells as underestimates.

Regarding this clonotype: What it binds is not known.

The donors, aged about 6 to 95, were healthy Caucasians from Russia. A second PCR, run for roughly 7 to 11 cycles, used a sample-barcoded 5' primer plus a J-beta primer mix. TCRdb re-analysed the 5' RACE reads in MiXCR, keeping a single row per CDR3 protein. The sample consists of around 900,000 distinct CDR3 sequences, 45% to 60% of them appearing once. CDR3 length: 13 amino acids. Trimming removed 5 bases from V and 7 bases from J, with 15 bases in between. From germline, CDR1 is SGHRS and CDR2 YFSETQ. V gene TRBV5-1 combines with J gene TRBJ1-2, with D possibly matching TRBD1 (5 bases). The sequenced sample consisted of blood. The source is a woman in her sixties or seventies in good health. For the CDR3, the DNA is TGCGCCAGCAGTCAACGGGACGTGCGTGGCTACACCTTC. Translated, it gives CASSQRDVRGYTF.